The 27 T cell receptor beta chains below all came from one sample that was sequenced in a study of cytomegalovirus exposure and HLA in healthy donors. PCR used 60 Vbeta primers and 13 Jbeta primers. TCRdb keeps only in-frame clones here, not all; method: immunoSEQ multiplex PCR. The repertoire includes about 110,000 clones, approximately 86% of them detected once, and 5% to 6.5% sits in the top ten. The sequenced sample consisted of PBMCs. These receptors came from a man younger than 30 in good health and CMV-seronegative.

The rearrangement uses TRBV4-3 and TRBJ2-1; 7 nucleotides match TRBD2. Trimming took 0 bases from V and 6 from J; bases not matched to a gene: 2. The CDR3 contains 14 residues. From germline, CDR1 is LGHNA and CDR2 YSLEER. CDR3 region: CASSQDRTSNEQFF. DNA of the CDR3: TGCGCCAGCAGCCAAGATAGGACTAGCAATGAGCAGTTCTTC.

The V and J genes are TRBV7-2 and TRBJ2-7; D is unclear. Looked up from germline, CDR1 is SGHTA and CDR2 is FQGNSA. The CDR3 runs to 15 residues. Trimming stripped 1 base from V and 0 bases from J, with 10 bases between. CDR3 DNA: TGTGCCAGCAGCTTAGGACAACTGATCTCCTACGAGCAGTACTTC. It specifies CASSLGQLISYEQYF.

The rearrangement uses TRBV7-9 and TRBJ2-7; 7 positions agree with TRBD1. After removal of 5 bases from V and 0 bases from J, the junction contained 7 bases not matched to a gene. This CDR3 contains 15 residues. CDR1 is SEHNR, CDR2 FQNEAQ, per germline (reference sequence). The CDR3 here is CASSVTGTVSYEQYF. DNA of the CDR3: TGTGCCAGCAGCGTAACCGGGACAGTCTCCTACGAGCAGTACTTC.

The chain couples TRBV29-1 to TRBJ1-4; tentatively, D is TRBD1 (6 bases). The germline V gene encodes CDR1 SQVTM and CDR2 ANQGSEA. V was clipped by 4 bases and J by 7 bases, with 13 bases between them. The CDR3 extends over 13 amino acids. CDR3 sequence reads: CSVGFDRFEKLFF. The CDR3 coding sequence is TGCAGCGTTGGGTTTGACAGGTTTGAAAAACTGTTTTTT.

This clone was observed a single time. J is TRBJ2-7 and V is TRBV7-2; TRBD2 is a possible D gene (5 bases). The V end lost 5 bases, the J end lost 5 bases, and 13 bases lay between the germline ends. Germline-derived CDR1 and CDR2 are SGHTA and FQGNSA. This CDR3 has 13 amino acids. The CDR3 here is CASSGRRHDEQYF. In nucleotides, the CDR3 is TGTGCCAGCAGCGGAAGGAGGCACGACGAGCAGTACTTC. Full variable domain (rest looked up from reference TRBV7-2 and TRBJ2-7): GAGVSQSPSNKVTEKGKDVELRCDPISGHTALYWYRQSLGQGLEFLIYFQGNSAPDKSGLPSDRFSAERTGGSVSTLTIQRTQQEDSAVYLCASSGRRHDEQYFGPGTRLTVT.

The chain has TRBV2 and TRBJ1-2; D call uncertain. Germline V lookup: CDR1 SNHLY, CDR2 FYNNEI. V was pared by 3 bases and J by 3 bases, with 8 bases between. CDR3 length equals 13 residues. The CDR3 DNA reads as TGTGCCAGCAGTGAGGAGGGATACTATGGCTACACCTTC. Protein sequence: CASSEEGYYGYTF.

V gene TRBV27 combines with J gene TRBJ2-7; 7 positions agree with TRBD2. After removal of 6 bases from V and 3 bases from J, the junction contained 5 bases not matched to a gene. CDR1 is MNHEY and CDR2 is SMNVEV in the germline V gene (reference sequence). The CDR3 loop spans 13 amino acids. The CDR3 DNA sequence: TGTGCCAGCAGAGGTAGGGACTACTACGAGCAGTACTTC. The encoded protein is CASRGRDYYEQYF.

This sequence joins TRBV5-6 and TRBJ2-7; 12 bases align to TRBD2. Germline loops: CDR1 SGHDT, CDR2 YYEEEE. V shed 4 bases, J shed 2 bases, and the junction held 4 bases outside the gene matches. The CDR3 runs to 15 residues. The DNA of the CDR3 is TGTGCCAGCAGCCTGACTAGCGGGAGCCCCTACGAGCAGTACTTC. Its protein is CASSLTSGSPYEQYF.

The chain uses TRBV6-4 and TRBJ1-1; weak D call: TRBD1 (5 bases). V lost 6 bases and J lost 8, with 13 bases in between. This CDR3 region has 12 residues. Germline CDR1 and CDR2: MRHNA and SNTAGT. CDR3 residues: CASREGSGEAFF. The CDR3 coding sequence is TGTGCCAGCAGGGAGGGGTCTGGAGAAGCTTTCTTT.

This clone was seen only a few times. The rearrangement links TRBV19 to TRBJ1-6; TRBD1 agrees at 11 bases. V shed 6 bases and J 9 bases; nucleotides not matched to a gene: 4. The CDR3 is made up of 14 amino acids. Germline V gene sequence: CDR1 LNHDA, CDR2 SQIVND (reference sequence). CDR3 protein: CASSSGTGGSPLHF. CDR3 DNA: TGTGCCAGTAGCTCCGGGACAGGGGGTTCACCCCTCCACTTT.

The V and J genes are TRBV28 and TRBJ1-2, with D possibly being TRBD1 (6 bases). The CDR3 extends over 15 amino acids. With 1 base removed from V and 5 bases from J, the gap between germline ends came to 14 bases. CDR1 is MDHEN and CDR2 is SYDVKM in the germline V gene. CDR3 in DNA: TGTGCCAGCAGTTTATACGGCTCCCAGGGGTATGGCTACACCTTC. As protein: CASSLYGSQGYGYTF.

This clone showed up just a few times. The DNA for the CDR3 is TGCGCCAGCAGCTTGAGCGGGAGGACCCTAGGCTACAATGAGCAGTTCTTC. It codes for CASSLSGRTLGYNEQFF. The chain has TRBV5-1 and TRBJ2-1, with TRBD2 identical over 9 bases. CDR3 length: 17 residues. CDR1 SGHRS and CDR2 YFSETQ come from the germline V gene. After removal of 1 base from V and 3 bases from J, the junction contained 8 bases not matched to a gene.

V usage is TRBV11-2 and J usage is TRBJ2-7, with TRBD1 matching 9 bases. With V trimmed by 5 bases and J by 5 bases, 7 bases remained unmatched. Germline loops: CDR1 SGHAT, CDR2 FQNNGV. This CDR3 contains 14 residues. CDR3 amino acids: CASSPGQGSHEQYF. Here the CDR3 DNA reads TGTGCCAGCAGCCCCGGACAGGGGAGTCACGAGCAGTACTTC.

The V gene is TRBV7-6, the J gene TRBJ2-3; possibly TRBD2 for D (7 bases). V dropped 6 bases and J dropped 6 bases, with 13 bases sitting between them. Germline values: CDR1 SGHVS, CDR2 FNYEAQ. This CDR3 spans 13 amino acids. CDR3 coding DNA: TGTGCCAGCAGGCAGGAGGGGGGGGATACGCAGTATTTT. Residues: CASRQEGGDTQYF. The complete variable domain, with remaining parts taken from reference TRBV7-6 and TRBJ2-3, reads GAGVSQSPRYKVTKRGQDVALRCDPISGHVSLYWYRQALGQGPEFLTYFNYEAQQDKSGLPNDRFSAERPEGSISTLTIQRTEQRDSAMYRCASRQEGGDTQYFGPGTRLTVL.

This clone was observed a few times. This chain uses TRBV5-1 with TRBJ2-1, with a possible D match to TRBD2 (6 bases). V was clipped by 1 base and J by 0 bases, with 20 bases between them. The CDR3 extends over 19 amino acids. CDR1 and CDR2 from the germline V gene are SGHRS and YFSETQ. CDR3 sequence (DNA): TGCGCCAGCAGCTTGTGGGGAGGCGAAGCGGGCCCCTCCTACAATGAGCAGTTCTTC. This sequence encodes CASSLWGGEAGPSYNEQFF.

The V call is TRBV9, the J call TRBJ1-2; D remains unclear. Trimming took 3 bases from V and 0 from J, leaving 9 bases between them. Germline V CDR1 and CDR2: SGDLS, YYNGEE. The length of the CDR3 is 14 residues. CDR3 DNA: TGTGCCAGCAGCGGAGACGGAGCTAACTATGGCTACACCTTC. Amino acids: CASSGDGANYGYTF.

This rearrangement joins TRBV7-2 to TRBJ2-1; 9 positions match TRBD2. Per the germline V gene, CDR1 is SGHTA and CDR2 is FQGNSA. The CDR3 has 16 residues. V was clipped by 5 bases and J by 4 bases; unmatched bases: 9. CDR3 residues: CASSLLTSGVYNEQFF. The CDR3 DNA reads as TGTGCCAGCAGCCTCCTGACTAGCGGAGTTTACAATGAGCAGTTCTTC.

The J gene is TRBJ2-7, the V gene TRBV15; D is perhaps TRBD1 (6 bases). Looked up from germline, CDR1 is LNHNV and CDR2 is YYDKDF (reference sequence). V was pared by 0 bases and J by 0 bases, with 6 bases between. The CDR3 is made up of 14 amino acids. Here the CDR3 reads CATSREGGSYEQYF. The CDR3 nucleotides are TGTGCCACCAGCAGAGAAGGGGGCTCCTACGAGCAGTACTTC.

This clone appeared once. The chain employs TRBV6-1 and TRBJ1-5; D may be TRBD1 (5 bases). V dropped 6 bases and J dropped 3 bases, with 12 bases sitting between them. The V gene's germline CDR1 is MNHNS and CDR2 SASEGT. This CDR3 has 14 amino acids. The CDR3 region is CASSRGHFNQPQHF. The DNA of the CDR3 is TGTGCCAGCAGCCGCGGACACTTCAATCAGCCCCAGCATTTT.

The chain couples TRBV4-3 to TRBJ1-2; D is undetermined. The germline V and J ends were trimmed by 1 base and 6 bases, with 9 bases remaining between them. Germline values: CDR1 LGHNA, CDR2 YSLEER. The length of the CDR3 is 13 residues. The CDR3 region is CASSQVLRDGYTF. CDR3 bases: TGCGCCAGCAGCCAAGTGCTTCGGGATGGCTACACCTTC.

The chain is built from TRBV11-3 and TRBJ2-2; TRBD2 agrees at 12 bases. Germline loops: CDR1 SGHNT, CDR2 YENEEA. The CDR3 runs 15 residues. V lost 6 bases and J lost 6; bases outside the gene matches: 5. Here the CDR3 reads CASSRLAGAAGELFF. The CDR3 DNA follows: TGTGCCAGCAGTCGACTAGCGGGAGCTGCCGGGGAGCTGTTTTTT. The whole variable domain, filled in from reference TRBV11-3 and TRBJ2-2, reads EAGVVQSPRYKIIEKKQPVAFWCNPISGHNTLYWYLQNLGQGPELLIRYENEEAVDDSQLPKDRFSAERLKGVDSTLKIQPAELGDSAVYLCASSRLAGAAGELFFGEGSRLTVL.

This clone was seen many times. This chain links TRBV7-6 with TRBJ2-1, with TRBD1 matching 9 bases. J gave up 5 bases and V 5 bases, and 4 bases lay outside the gene matches. The V gene's germline CDR1 is SGHVS and CDR2 FNYEAQ. This CDR3 region has 14 residues. The CDR3 loop reads CASSRDRAHNEQFF. CDR3 coding DNA: TGTGCCAGCAGCCGGGACAGGGCCCACAATGAGCAGTTCTTC. Full variable domain (outside the CDR3, taken from reference TRBV7-6 and TRBJ2-1): GAGVSQSPRYKVTKRGQDVALRCDPISGHVSLYWYRQALGQGPEFLTYFNYEAQQDKSGLPNDRFSAERPEGSISTLTIQRTEQRDSAMYRCASSRDRAHNEQFFGPGTRLTVL.

The J gene is TRBJ1-4, the V gene TRBV27; 10 bases match TRBD1. Germline values: CDR1 MNHEY, CDR2 SMNVEV (reference sequence). The CDR3 contains 14 residues. The V segment lost 5 bases and the J segment 5 bases; nucleotides outside the gene matches: 2. CDR3 in DNA: TGTGCCAGCAGTGGACAGGGGGTAAATGAAAAACTGTTTTTT. It codes for CASSGQGVNEKLFF. The variable domain in full, with the rest retrieved from reference TRBV27 and TRBJ1-4, is EAQVTQNPRYLITVTGKKLTVTCSQNMNHEYMSWYRQDPGLGLRQIYYSMNVEVTDKGDVPEGYKVSRKEKRNFPLILESPSPNQTSLYFCASSGQGVNEKLFFGSGTQLSVL.

The chain couples TRBV27 to TRBJ1-2, with D perhaps matching TRBD1 (5 bases). The V gene lost 3 bases and the J gene lost 7 bases, with 9 bases spanning the gap. In germline, CDR1 is MNHEY, CDR2 SMNVEV (reference sequence). The CDR3 spans 12 residues. For the CDR3, the DNA is TGTGCCAGCAGTTTCGAAGGGGCTGGCTACACCTTC. It codes for CASSFEGAGYTF.

The V gene is TRBV7-3, the J gene TRBJ2-2; TRBD2 agrees at 9 bases. V shed 5 bases, J shed 6 bases, and the junction held 13 bases outside the gene matches. Looked up from germline, CDR1 is SGHTA and CDR2 is FQGTGA. The CDR3 runs 17 residues. This CDR3 is CASSPLGSGSLSGELFF. CDR3 nucleotides: TGTGCCAGCAGCCCTCTGGGTAGCGGGAGTCTCTCCGGGGAGCTGTTTTTT.

This clone is a singleton in its sample. The chain employs TRBV30 and TRBJ1-3; 7 bases line up with TRBD1. From germline, CDR1 is GTSNPN and CDR2 SVGIG (reference sequence). V lost 4 bases and J lost 1; bases outside the gene matches: 10. CDR3 length: 16 amino acids. CDR3 bases: TGTGCCTGGACCTCCCCAGGGGGGATATCTGGAAACACCATATATTTT. This gives the protein CAWTSPGGISGNTIYF.

The rearrangement uses TRBV6-5 and TRBJ1-2; D is possibly TRBD1 (5 bases). Germline-derived CDR1 and CDR2 are MNHEY and SVGAGI. Trimming took 2 bases from V and 4 from J, leaving 11 bases between them. The CDR3 runs 14 residues. The CDR3 loop is CASSYGGDRYGYTF. Written as DNA, the CDR3 is TGTGCCAGCAGTTACGGGGGGGATCGCTATGGCTACACCTTC.